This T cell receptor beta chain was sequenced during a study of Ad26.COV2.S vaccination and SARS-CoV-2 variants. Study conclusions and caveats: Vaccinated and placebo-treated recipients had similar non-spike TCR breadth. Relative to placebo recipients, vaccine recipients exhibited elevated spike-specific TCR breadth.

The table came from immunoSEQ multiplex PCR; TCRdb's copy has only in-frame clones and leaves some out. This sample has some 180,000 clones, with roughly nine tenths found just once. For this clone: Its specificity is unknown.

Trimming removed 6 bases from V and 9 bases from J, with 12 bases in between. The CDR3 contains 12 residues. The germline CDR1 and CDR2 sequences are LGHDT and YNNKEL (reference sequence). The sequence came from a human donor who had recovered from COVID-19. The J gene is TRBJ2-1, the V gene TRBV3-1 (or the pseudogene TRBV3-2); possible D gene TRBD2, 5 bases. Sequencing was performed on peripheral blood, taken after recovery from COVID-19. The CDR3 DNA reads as TGTGCCAGCAGTCAGACTACTACTGAGCAGTTCTTC. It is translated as CASSQTTTEQFF.